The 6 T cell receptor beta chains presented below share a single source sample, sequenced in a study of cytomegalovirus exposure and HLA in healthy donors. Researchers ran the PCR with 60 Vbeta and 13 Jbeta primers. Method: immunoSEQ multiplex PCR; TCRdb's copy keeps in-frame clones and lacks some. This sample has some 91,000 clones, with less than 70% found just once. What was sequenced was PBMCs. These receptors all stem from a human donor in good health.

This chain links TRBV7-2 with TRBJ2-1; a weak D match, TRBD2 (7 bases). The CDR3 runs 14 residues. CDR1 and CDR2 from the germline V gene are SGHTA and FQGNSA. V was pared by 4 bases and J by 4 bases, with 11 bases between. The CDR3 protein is CASSSQGGYNEQFF. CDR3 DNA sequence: TGTGCCAGCAGCTCACAGGGAGGGTACAATGAGCAGTTCTTC.

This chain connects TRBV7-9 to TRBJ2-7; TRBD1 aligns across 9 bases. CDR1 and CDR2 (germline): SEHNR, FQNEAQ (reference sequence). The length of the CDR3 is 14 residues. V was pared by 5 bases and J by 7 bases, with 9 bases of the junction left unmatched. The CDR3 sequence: CASSLGRDREEQYF. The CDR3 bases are TGTGCCAGCAGCCTCGGAAGGGACAGGGAGGAGCAGTACTTC.

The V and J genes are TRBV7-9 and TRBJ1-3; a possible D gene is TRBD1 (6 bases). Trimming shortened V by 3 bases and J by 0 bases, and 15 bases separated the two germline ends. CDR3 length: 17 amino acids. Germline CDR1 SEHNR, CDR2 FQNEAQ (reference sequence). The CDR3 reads CASSLRAGALSGNTIYF. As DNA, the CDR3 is TGTGCCAGCAGCTTGCGGGCAGGGGCGCTCTCTGGAAACACCATATATTTT.

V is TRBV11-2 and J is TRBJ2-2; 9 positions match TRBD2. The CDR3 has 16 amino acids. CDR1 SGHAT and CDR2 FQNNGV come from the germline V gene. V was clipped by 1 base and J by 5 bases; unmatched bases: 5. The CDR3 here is CASSLGAGGLTGELFF. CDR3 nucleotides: TGTGCCAGCAGCTTAGGTGCGGGGGGGCTGACCGGGGAGCTGTTTTTT.

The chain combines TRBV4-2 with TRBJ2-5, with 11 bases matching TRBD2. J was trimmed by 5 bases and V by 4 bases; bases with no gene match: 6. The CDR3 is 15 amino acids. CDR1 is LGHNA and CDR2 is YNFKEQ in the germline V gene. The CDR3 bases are TGTGCCAGCAGCCTGACTAGCGGGGATGGGGAGACCCAGTACTTC. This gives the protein CASSLTSGDGETQYF.

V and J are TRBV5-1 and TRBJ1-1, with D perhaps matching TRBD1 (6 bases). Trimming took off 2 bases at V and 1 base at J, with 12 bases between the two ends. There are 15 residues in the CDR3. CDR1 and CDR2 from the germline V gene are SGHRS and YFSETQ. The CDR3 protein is CASSFLIGGNTEAFF. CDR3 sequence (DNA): TGCGCCAGCAGCTTTCTGATAGGGGGGAACACTGAAGCTTTCTTT.